The T cell receptor beta chain described here comes from a study of cytomegalovirus exposure and HLA in healthy donors. It was with 60 Vbeta and 13 Jbeta primers that the PCR ran. Assay: immunoSEQ multiplex PCR; the TCRdb copy retains only in-frame clones and omits some. The sample carries about 80,000 clones, approximately 80% recorded once. Study-level points and caveats: The study had only CMV serostatus as immune exposure information. Later analysis showed most CMV-associated TCR beta chains appearing HLA-restricted. Links to common viral pathogens appeared, in a later analysis, for several of the most significant clusters. The authors enumerated around 150 TCR beta chains as linked to cytomegalovirus.

Points on this clone: Its specificity is unknown.

This clonotype was sampled from a human donor in good health. The sample comprised PBMCs.

As DNA, the CDR3 is TGTGCCAGCAGTAAAGGGGGCACAGATACGCAGTATTTT. This codes for CASSKGGTDTQYF. V and J are TRBV9 and TRBJ2-3, with D possibly matching TRBD1 (5 bases). Germline CDR1 SGDLS, CDR2 YYNGEE. The CDR3 has 13 amino acids. V lost 5 bases and J 1 base, leaving 8 bases between the germline ends. Full variable domain (rest looked up from reference TRBV9 and TRBJ2-3): DSGVTQTPKHLITATGQRVTLRCSPRSGDLSVYWYQQSLDQGLQFLIQYYNGEERAKGNILERFSAQQFPDLHSELNLSSLELGDSALYFCASSKGGTDTQYFGPGTRLTVL.